The source of this TCR beta chain is a study of T-cell memory formation after mild COVID-19. A remark on this clonotype: Antigen unknown.

Study conclusions and caveats: Second-wave clones that peaked on day 37 lacked confirmed SARS-CoV-2 specificity.

TCRdb reprocessed the 5' RACE reads with MiXCR, giving one entry per CDR3 protein. The table shows 550,000 to 700,000 distinct CDR3 sequences, with 17% occurring only once. The V end was cut by 5 bases, the J end by 6 bases, with 12 bases between. This CDR3 spans 13 amino acids. The chain employs TRBV12-3 or TRBV12-4 and TRBJ2-3, with D possibly being TRBD2 (6 bases). The TCR comes from an adult woman who had mild COVID-19 (a few samples of this study predate the infection). Cell type and time point are not known. Sequencing was carried out using PBMCs or a T cell subset sorted from them (not recorded which). CDR3 in DNA: TGTGCCAGCAGTGAGGGACTCGCGGATACGCAGTATTTT. Translating it yields CASSEGLADTQYF.